Listed below are T cell receptor beta chains from one sample, sequenced in a study of shared T cell receptors in the human thymus. The method was immunoSEQ multiplex PCR; TCRdb's version includes in-frame clones alone and lacks a portion of them. There are more than 550,000 clones in the sample; approximately 85% occur only once, and roughly 0.01% lies in the top ten. These data were also filed under a second study, of human thymus T cells.

Sequenced: thymocytes. These receptors all stem from a girl under three years old with a congenital heart defect. Both conserved end residues are part of each CDR3. D genes are given only for firm matches. Not every row has a clone size; where given, it reads once, few, many or a size class.

size: NA; J: TRBJ1-1; D: NA; V: TRBV28; CDR3: CASSWGQNTEAFF; DNA: TGTGCCAGCAGCTGGGGACAGAACACTGAAGCTTTCTTT
size: few; J: TRBJ2-1; D: TRBD2; V: TRBV27; CDR3: CASRDQLAGDTPYNEQFF; DNA: TGTGCCAGCAGGGACCAACTAGCGGGGGATACACCCTACAATGAGCAGTTCTTC
size: NA; J: TRBJ1-6; D: TRBD1; V: TRBV5-6; CDR3: CASSLSAGGGYGSPLHF; DNA: TGTGCCAGCAGCTTGTCGGCAGGGGGCGGTTATGGTTCACCCCTCCACTTT
size: NA; J: TRBJ1-2; D: TRBD1; V: TRBV14; CDR3: CASSQGTGESYGYTF; DNA: TGTGCCAGCAGCCAAGGGACAGGTGAATCCTATGGCTACACCTTC
size: NA; J: TRBJ2-5; D: TRBD1; V: TRBV2; CDR3: CASSGQGPPRETQYF; DNA: TGTGCCAGCAGTGGACAGGGACCCCCTAGAGAGACCCAGTACTTC
size: NA; J: TRBJ1-1; D: NA; V: TRBV14; CDR3: CASSPTREGSLNTEAFF; DNA: TGTGCCAGCAGTCCTACTCGTGAAGGGAGCCTGAACACTGAAGCTTTCTTT
size: NA; J: TRBJ2-7; D: NA; V: TRBV29-1; CDR3: CSVENELEGRYEQYF; DNA: TGCAGCGTTGAAAACGAGTTGGAGGGTAGGTACGAGCAGTACTTC
size: NA; J: TRBJ1-5; D: NA; V: TRBV10-3; CDR3: CATTERAETMNQPQHF; DNA: TGTGCCACGACGGAGAGGGCAGAAACGATGAATCAGCCCCAGCATTTT
size: NA; J: TRBJ1-5; D: NA; V: TRBV5-8; CDR3: CASSFEGSGRGGNQPQHF; DNA: TGTGCCAGCAGCTTCGAAGGATCGGGTCGGGGGGGCAATCAGCCCCAGCATTTT
size: NA; J: TRBJ1-2; D: NA; V: TRBV13; CDR3: CASSRHRVCGYTF; DNA: TGTGCCAGCAGCCGTCACAGGGTATGCGGCTACACCTTC